The T cell receptor (beta chain) described here comes from a study of blood T cell repertoires in COVID-19. On the study more broadly: From the United States, Italy and Spain came samples of acute and convalescent COVID-19.

The repertoire was sequenced with immunoSEQ multiplex PCR; TCRdb's copy has only in-frame clones and lacks some. This sample carries about 87,000 clones, approximately 86% of them seen once, and the ten largest clones take over 4%. From germline, CDR1 is MNHEY and CDR2 SVGAGI. The CDR3 consists of 12 residues. Trimming took off 4 bases at V and 4 bases at J, with 8 bases between the two ends. This receptor was obtained from a man aged 40-55 years with acute or convalescent COVID-19. The sequenced sample was peripheral blood. V usage is TRBV6-5 and J usage is TRBJ2-7, with D possibly TRBD1 on 5 matching bases. In nucleotides, the CDR3 is TGTGCCAGCAGTTCACAGGAGTACGAGCAGTACTTC. Its protein is CASSSQEYEQYF.